This T cell receptor (beta chain) derives from a study of blood T cell repertoires in COVID-19. Original methodology: Amplification of reference gene primers provided the estimated nucleated cell counts. Sequencing used immunoSEQ multiplex PCR; TCRdb keeps in-frame clones, though not all of them. That table is the source of V, J and clone size, and D and trimming were worked out from the DNA. Altogether 430,000 or so clones are present, 70% to 90% being singletons, with the ten largest covering 0.8% to 0.85%. CDR1 and CDR2 from the germline V gene are SEHNR and FQNEAQ (reference sequence). This CDR3 comprises 14 residues. After removal of 8 bases from V and 7 bases from J, the junction contained 7 bases not matched to a gene.

The sample was peripheral blood. The chain employs TRBV7-9 and TRBJ2-1; 11 nucleotides align to TRBD2. The TCR originated in a man aged 18 to 29 with COVID-19, enrolled during active disease. The CDR3 sequence: CASQTSGRGNEQFF. CDR3 nucleotide sequence: TGTGCCAGCCAAACTAGCGGGAGAGGGAATGAGCAGTTCTTC.